The sequence of this TCR beta chain was determined in a study of radiotherapy plus CTLA-4 blockade in lung cancer. Study details: The study recorded objective responses in roughly 18% of patients and disease control in about 31%.

Those patients who had chemo-refractory metastatic non-small-cell lung cancer were given focal radiation along with CTLA-4 blockade through ipilimumab. TCRdb's table, derived via immunoSEQ multiplex PCR, lists solely in-frame clones and lacks some. The sample lists approximately 110,000 clones; over 65% were seen once. V gave up 5 bases and J gave up 2 bases, with 12 bases separating them. The CDR3 spans 14 residues. From germline, CDR1 is PRHDT and CDR2 FYEKMQ (reference sequence). Overall study results and limits: TCR clones of tumor origin grew in blood after radiotherapy plus ipilimumab. The authors reported that early blood T cell clone dynamics, with interferon-beta, best predicted response.

On this clone itself: Its cognate antigen is unknown.

The sequence came from a human donor with non-small cell lung cancer that progressed on radiotherapy plus ipilimumab. Some clones in this sample may be carry-over from other donors' samples. The chain employs TRBV13 and TRBJ2-5, with D possibly TRBD1 on 6 matching bases. The specimen was peripheral blood, collected from a patient treated with radiotherapy plus ipilimumab. This chain's CDR3 is CASSPQDRQETQYF. CDR3 coding DNA: TGTGCCAGCAGCCCACAGGACAGACAAGAGACCCAGTACTTC.